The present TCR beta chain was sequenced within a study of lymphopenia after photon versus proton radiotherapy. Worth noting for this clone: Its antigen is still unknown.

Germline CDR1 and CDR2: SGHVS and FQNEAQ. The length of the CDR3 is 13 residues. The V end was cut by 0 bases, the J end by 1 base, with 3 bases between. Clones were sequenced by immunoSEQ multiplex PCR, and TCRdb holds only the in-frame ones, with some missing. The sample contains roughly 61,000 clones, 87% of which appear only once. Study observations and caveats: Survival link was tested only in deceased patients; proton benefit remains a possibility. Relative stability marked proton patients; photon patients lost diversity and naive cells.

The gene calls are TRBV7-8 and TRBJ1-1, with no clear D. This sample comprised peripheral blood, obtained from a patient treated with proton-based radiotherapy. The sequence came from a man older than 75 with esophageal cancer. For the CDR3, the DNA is TGTGCCAGCAGCTTAGCGGGGAACACTGAAGCTTTCTTT. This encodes CASSLAGNTEAFF.